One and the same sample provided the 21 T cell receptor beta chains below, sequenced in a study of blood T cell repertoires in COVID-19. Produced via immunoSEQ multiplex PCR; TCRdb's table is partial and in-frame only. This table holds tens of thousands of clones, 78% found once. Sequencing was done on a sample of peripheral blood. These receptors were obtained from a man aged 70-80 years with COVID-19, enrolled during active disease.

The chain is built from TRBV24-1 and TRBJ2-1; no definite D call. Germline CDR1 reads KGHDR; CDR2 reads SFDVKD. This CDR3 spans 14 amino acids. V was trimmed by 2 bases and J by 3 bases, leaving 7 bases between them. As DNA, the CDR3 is TGTGCCACCAGTGATTCAGGTAGCTACAATGAGCAGTTCTTC. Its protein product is CATSDSGSYNEQFF.

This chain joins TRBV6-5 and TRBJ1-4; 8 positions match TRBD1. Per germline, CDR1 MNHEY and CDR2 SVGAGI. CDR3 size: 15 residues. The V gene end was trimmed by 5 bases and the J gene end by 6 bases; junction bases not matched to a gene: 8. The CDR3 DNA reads TGTGCCAGCAGTAACGGGGGACAGGTTTATGAAAAACTGTTTTTT. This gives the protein CASSNGGQVYEKLFF.

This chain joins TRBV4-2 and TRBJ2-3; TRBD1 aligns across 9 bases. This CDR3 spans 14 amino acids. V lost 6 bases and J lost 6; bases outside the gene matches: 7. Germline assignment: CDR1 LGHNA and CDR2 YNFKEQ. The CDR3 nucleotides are TGTGCCAGCAGGAAGGGACAGGGTGGCGATACGCAGTATTTT. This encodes CASRKGQGGDTQYF.

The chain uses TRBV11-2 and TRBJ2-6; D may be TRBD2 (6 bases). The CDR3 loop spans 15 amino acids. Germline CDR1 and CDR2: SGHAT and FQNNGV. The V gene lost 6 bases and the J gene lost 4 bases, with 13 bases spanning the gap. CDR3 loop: CASSFGGAGANVLTF. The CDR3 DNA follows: TGTGCCAGCAGTTTCGGCGGGGCCGGGGCCAACGTCCTGACTTTC. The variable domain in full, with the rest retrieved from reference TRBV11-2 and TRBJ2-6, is EAGVAQSPRYKIIEKRQSVAFWCNPISGHATLYWYQQILGQGPKLLIQFQNNGVVDDSQLPKDRFSAERLKGVDSTLKIQPAKLEDSAVYLCASSFGGAGANVLTFGAGSRLTVL.

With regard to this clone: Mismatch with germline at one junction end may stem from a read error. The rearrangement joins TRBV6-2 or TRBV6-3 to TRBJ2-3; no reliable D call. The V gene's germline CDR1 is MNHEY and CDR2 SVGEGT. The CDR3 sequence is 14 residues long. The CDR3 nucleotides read TGTGCCAGCAGTTACTCTAGTAGCAGAGATACGCAGTATTTT. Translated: CASSYSSSRDTQYF.

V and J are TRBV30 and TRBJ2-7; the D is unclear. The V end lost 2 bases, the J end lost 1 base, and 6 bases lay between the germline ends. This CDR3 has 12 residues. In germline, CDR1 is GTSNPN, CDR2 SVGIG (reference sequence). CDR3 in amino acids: CAWSYESYEQYF. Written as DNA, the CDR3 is TGTGCCTGGAGTTACGAGTCCTACGAGCAGTACTTC.

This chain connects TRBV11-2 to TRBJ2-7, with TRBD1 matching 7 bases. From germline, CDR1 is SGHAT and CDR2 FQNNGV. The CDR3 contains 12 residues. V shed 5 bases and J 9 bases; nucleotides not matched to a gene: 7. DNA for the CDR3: TGTGCCAGCAGCCTAATCGGGACAGTGCAGTACTTC. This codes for CASSLIGTVQYF.

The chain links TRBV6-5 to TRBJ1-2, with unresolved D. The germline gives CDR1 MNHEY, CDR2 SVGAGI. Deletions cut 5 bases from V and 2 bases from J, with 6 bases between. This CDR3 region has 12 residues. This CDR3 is CASSQQNYGYTF. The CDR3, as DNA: TGTGCCAGCAGTCAACAGAACTATGGCTACACCTTC.

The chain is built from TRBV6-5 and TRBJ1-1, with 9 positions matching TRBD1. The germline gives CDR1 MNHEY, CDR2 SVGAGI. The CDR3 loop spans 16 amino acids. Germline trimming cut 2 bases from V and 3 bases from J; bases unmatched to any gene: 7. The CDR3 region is CASSYTDRGGYTEAFF. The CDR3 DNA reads TGTGCCAGCAGTTACACCGACAGGGGGGGTTACACTGAAGCTTTCTTT.

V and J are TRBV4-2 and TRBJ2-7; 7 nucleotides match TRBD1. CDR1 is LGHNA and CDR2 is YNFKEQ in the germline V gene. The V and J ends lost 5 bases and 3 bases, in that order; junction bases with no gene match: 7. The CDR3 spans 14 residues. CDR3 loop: CASSNRDSYYEQYF. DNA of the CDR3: TGTGCCAGCAGCAACCGGGACAGCTACTACGAGCAGTACTTC.

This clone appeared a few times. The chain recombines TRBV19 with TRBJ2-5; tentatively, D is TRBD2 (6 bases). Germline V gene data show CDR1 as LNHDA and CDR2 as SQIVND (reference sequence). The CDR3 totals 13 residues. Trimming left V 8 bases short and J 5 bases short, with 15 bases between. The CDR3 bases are TGTGCCAGTGGTCCTGGGACTGGGGAGACCCAGTACTTC. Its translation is CASGPGTGETQYF.

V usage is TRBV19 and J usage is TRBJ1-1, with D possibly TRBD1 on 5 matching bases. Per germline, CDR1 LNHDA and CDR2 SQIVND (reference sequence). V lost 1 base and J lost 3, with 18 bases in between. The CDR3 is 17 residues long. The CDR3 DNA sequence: TGTGCCAGTAGTATAGCCCAGGGCGGCCGCGGAGACACTGAAGCTTTCTTT. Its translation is CASSIAQGGRGDTEAFF.

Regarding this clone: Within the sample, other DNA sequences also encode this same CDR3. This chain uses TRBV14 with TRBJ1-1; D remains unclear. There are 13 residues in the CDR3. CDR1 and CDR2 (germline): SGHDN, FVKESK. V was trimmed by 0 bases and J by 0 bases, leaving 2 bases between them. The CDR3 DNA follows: TGTGCCAGCAGCCAAGACATGAACACTGAAGCTTTCTTT. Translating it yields CASSQDMNTEAFF.

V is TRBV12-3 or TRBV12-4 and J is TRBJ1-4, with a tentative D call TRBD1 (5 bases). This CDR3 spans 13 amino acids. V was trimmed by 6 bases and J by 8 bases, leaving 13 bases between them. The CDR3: CASRPPGGEKLFF. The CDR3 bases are TGTGCCAGCAGACCCCCCGGGGGGGAAAAACTGTTTTTT.

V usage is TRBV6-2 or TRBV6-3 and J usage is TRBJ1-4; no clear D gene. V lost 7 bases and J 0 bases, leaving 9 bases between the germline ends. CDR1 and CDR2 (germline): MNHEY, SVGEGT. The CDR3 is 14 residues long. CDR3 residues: CASTPGATNEKLFF. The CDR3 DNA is TGTGCCAGCACCCCTGGAGCAACTAATGAAAAACTGTTTTTT.

CDR3 bases: TGTGCCAGCAGCCATTCAGGGTCCGGCATATCGGAAGGCTACACCTTC. Translating gives CASSHSGSGISEGYTF. The chain joins TRBV3-1 (or the pseudogene TRBV3-2) to TRBJ1-2, with D perhaps TRBD1 (5 bases). V was shortened by 3 bases and J by 8 bases, with 22 bases between the two germline ends. This CDR3 has 16 amino acids. Germline V gene sequence: CDR1 LGHDT, CDR2 YNNKEL (reference sequence).

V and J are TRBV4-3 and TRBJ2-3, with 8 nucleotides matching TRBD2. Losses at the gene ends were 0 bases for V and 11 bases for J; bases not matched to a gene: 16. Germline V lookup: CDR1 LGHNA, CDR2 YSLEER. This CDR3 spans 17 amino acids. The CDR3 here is CASSQEPLAAITHEQYF. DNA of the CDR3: TGCGCCAGCAGCCAAGAACCACTAGCGGCCATAACCCATGAGCAGTATTTT.

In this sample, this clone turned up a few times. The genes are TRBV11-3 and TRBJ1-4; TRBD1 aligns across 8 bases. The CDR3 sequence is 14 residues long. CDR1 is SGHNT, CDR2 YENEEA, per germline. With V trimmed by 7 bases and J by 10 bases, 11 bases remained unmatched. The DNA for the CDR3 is TGTGCCAGCACCATTGGACAGGGAGTGGTAAAACTGTTTTTT. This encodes CASTIGQGVVKLFF.

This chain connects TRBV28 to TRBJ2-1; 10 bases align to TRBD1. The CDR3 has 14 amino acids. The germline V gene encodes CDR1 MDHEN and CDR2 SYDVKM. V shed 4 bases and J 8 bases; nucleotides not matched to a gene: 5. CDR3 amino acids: CASSSGQGPYEQFF. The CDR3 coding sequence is TGTGCCAGCAGTTCGGGACAGGGGCCGTATGAGCAGTTCTTC.

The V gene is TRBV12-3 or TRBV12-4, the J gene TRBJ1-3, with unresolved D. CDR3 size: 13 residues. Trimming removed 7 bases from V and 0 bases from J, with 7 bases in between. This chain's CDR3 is CASISYSGNTIYF. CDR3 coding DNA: TGTGCCAGCATTAGTTACTCTGGAAACACCATATATTTT.

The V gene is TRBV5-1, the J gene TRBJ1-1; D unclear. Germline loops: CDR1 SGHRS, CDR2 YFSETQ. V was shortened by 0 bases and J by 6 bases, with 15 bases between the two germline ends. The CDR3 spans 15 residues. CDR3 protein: CASSLGFDAVPEAFF. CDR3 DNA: TGCGCCAGCAGCTTGGGTTTTGACGCGGTCCCTGAAGCTTTCTTT.